The rows below give T cell receptor beta chains drawn from one sample of a study of T cell repertoires in cytomegalovirus infection. TCRdb re-derived calls from the reads in MiXCR, one entry per CDR3 protein. The sample carries under 350,000 distinct CDR3 sequences, more than 9% recorded once. The specimen was PBMCs. All receptors come from a human donor in good health (CMV status not recorded). Some clones in this sample may be carry-over from other donors' samples. Both conserved end residues are part of each CDR3.

v_gene: TRBV7-9; CDR3aa: CASSFGFTGELFF
v_gene: TRBV19; CDR3aa: CASSISDHIHEQYF
v_gene: TRBV4-1; CDR3aa: CASSQEGYGQFF
v_gene: TRBV19; CDR3aa: CATLHRGRTDTQYF
v_gene: TRBV20-1; CDR3aa: CSASGQGVSQPQHF
v_gene: TRBV24-1; CDR3aa: CATSDPGETQYF
v_gene: TRBV7-2; CDR3aa: CASSQMAVTEAFF
v_gene: TRBV7-3; CDR3aa: CASSLAWNSGELFF
v_gene: TRBV6-1; CDR3aa: CASSERPNQEAQYF
v_gene: TRBV11-2; CDR3aa: CASSLDLSTSQKLFF
v_gene: TRBV7-9; CDR3aa: CASTPAGGYEQYF
v_gene: TRBV4-1; CDR3aa: CASSRGRGSEQFF
v_gene: TRBV7-2; CDR3aa: CASSLGVNYGYTF
v_gene: TRBV27; CDR3aa: CASSLGTGTQGAFF